This TCR beta chain was found in a study of cytomegalovirus exposure and HLA in healthy donors. Study conclusions and caveats: It was confirmed in vitro that a few of the CMV-associated chains were specific for CMV antigens. Researchers catalogued under 200 TCR beta chains as cytomegalovirus-associated.

The method was immunoSEQ multiplex PCR; TCRdb's version includes in-frame clones alone and lacks a portion of them. In the table there are some 230,000 clones, around nine tenths of which are singletons. Looked up from germline, CDR1 is SGDLS and CDR2 is YYNGEE. The CDR3 totals 12 residues. Trimming cost V 4 bases and J 9 bases, with 14 bases left between them. For this clone: Antigen unknown.

The donors were members of the validation cohort, which comprised approximately 120 subjects and was separate from the first cohort of several hundred subjects. The chain joins TRBV9 to TRBJ2-7, with a possible D match to TRBD2 (6 bases). The sequenced sample was PBMCs. This TCR was recovered from a woman between 18 and 29 years old in good health and CMV-seronegative. The CDR3, as DNA: TGTGCCAGCAGCCCTTCGGGGGAGGCGCAGTACTTC. This translates into CASSPSGEAQYF.